Here is one T cell receptor beta chain with its context. The antigen this receptor binds is unknown. No qualities accompany the bases; no much larger clone lies one base away. Sequences MDHEN (CDR1) and SYDVKM (CDR2) are obtained from the germline V gene. The V end gives up 4 bases and the J end 3 bases, leaving 15 bases in the junction not matched to a gene. The CDR3 runs 18 amino acids, cysteine and phenylalanine included. Left in the record is the CDR3 DNA by itself, 54 bases read in frame from the first base. The data stem from a study of technical replicates of blood from a handful of donors listed by TCRdb under 2017. To prepare the library, the immunoSEQ multiplex PCR assay was applied. Here the immuneACCESS table is served through TCRdb, limited to in-frame sequences with V and J called. Missing clones are a known gap in these copies; in checked studies unresolved V genes cover under half, and the rest lacks a known reason. Across this sample there are tens of thousands of clones, with 90% to 95% seen only once. The top ten hold about 0.23% of the sample.

This chain is built from TRBV28 and TRBJ2-1; 7 junctional bases match TRBD2. This clonotype was sampled from a human donor in good health. Material for sequencing was T cells isolated from PBMCs. This receptor carries the CDR3 CASSSQGRLGLDYNEQFF. The nucleotide sequence reads TGTGCCAGCAGTTCCCAAGGACGGCTAGGACTAGACTACAATGAGCAGTTCTTC.